This is a list of T cell receptor beta chains from one sample in a study of cytomegalovirus exposure and HLA in healthy donors. Generated by immunoSEQ multiplex PCR, the TCRdb table keeps only in-frame clones and is missing some. The table includes under 140,000 clones, roughly 80% detected once. Sequencing was done on a sample of PBMCs. Receptor source: a man aged 30 to 45 in good health and CMV-seropositive. Both conserved end residues are part of each CDR3. D genes are given only for firm matches. Only part of the rows carry a size: once, few, many, or a class if the clone is expanded.

j_call d_call cdr3_length clone_size v_call cdr3_aa cdr3_nt
TRBJ1-4 . 14 few TRBV10-3 CAISEMGAGEKLFF TGTGCCATCAGTGAGATGGGGGCAGGGGAAAAACTGTTTTTT
TRBJ1-5 . 13 . TRBV6-1 CASAGEINQPQHF TGTGCCAGCGCCGGGGAGATTAATCAGCCCCAGCATTTT
TRBJ2-7 . 15 . TRBV6-1 CASSVRDTSSYEQYF TGTGCCAGCAGTGTAAGGGACACGAGCTCCTACGAGCAGTACTTC
TRBJ2-2 . 12 . TRBV7-9 CASSLGAGELFF TGTGCCAGCAGCTTAGGAGCCGGGGAGCTGTTTTTT
TRBJ1-4 . 14 . TRBV9 CASSSSARNEKLFF TGTGCCAGCAGCTCAAGTGCGAGAAATGAAAAACTGTTTTTT
TRBJ2-1 TRBD2 15 . TRBV5-4 CASSIQRGRDNEQFF TGTGCCAGCAGCATCCAGCGGGGGAGAGACAATGAGCAGTTCTTC
TRBJ1-2 . 12 few TRBV5-1 CASSLTGRGYTF TGCGCCAGCAGCTTGACAGGGCGCGGCTACACCTTC
TRBJ1-2 . 14 once TRBV9 CASSEIDGRSGYTF TGTGCCAGCAGCGAAATAGACGGAAGGAGTGGCTACACCTTC
TRBJ1-2 . 14 . TRBV29-1 CSVVPTGENYGYTF TGCAGCGTTGTCCCAACAGGTGAAAATTATGGCTACACCTTC
TRBJ2-5 . 12 . TRBV25-1 CASSGGGTQQYF TGTGCCAGCAGTGGGGGTGGGACTCAACAGTACTTC
TRBJ1-5 . 15 . TRBV5-8 CASRGGKGVCQPQHF TGTGCCAGCAGGGGGGGGAAAGGGGTTTGTCAGCCCCAGCATTTT
TRBJ2-1 TRBD2 14 . TRBV6-5 CASSRAGGTDEQFF TGTGCCAGCAGTCGAGCGGGGGGTACAGATGAGCAGTTCTTC
TRBJ2-5 . 12 . TRBV7-9 CSSSLARETQYF TGTTCCAGCAGCTTAGCGAGGGAGACCCAGTACTTC
TRBJ1-5 TRBD1 16 once TRBV7-8 CASSPDGTGDNQPQHF TGTGCCAGCAGCCCGGACGGGACAGGGGATAATCAGCCCCAGCATTTT
TRBJ1-1 . 14 . TRBV21-1 CASSIGQPNTEAFF TGTGCCAGCAGCATTGGACAGCCGAACACTGAAGCTTTCTTT
TRBJ1-2 TRBD1 14 . TRBV7-9 CASGDRVLSYGYTF TGTGCCAGCGGAGACAGGGTTCTAAGCTATGGCTACACCTTC
TRBJ1-2 TRBD1 14 . TRBV30 CAWTRQGANYGYTF TGTGCCTGGACCCGACAGGGTGCTAACTATGGCTACACCTTC